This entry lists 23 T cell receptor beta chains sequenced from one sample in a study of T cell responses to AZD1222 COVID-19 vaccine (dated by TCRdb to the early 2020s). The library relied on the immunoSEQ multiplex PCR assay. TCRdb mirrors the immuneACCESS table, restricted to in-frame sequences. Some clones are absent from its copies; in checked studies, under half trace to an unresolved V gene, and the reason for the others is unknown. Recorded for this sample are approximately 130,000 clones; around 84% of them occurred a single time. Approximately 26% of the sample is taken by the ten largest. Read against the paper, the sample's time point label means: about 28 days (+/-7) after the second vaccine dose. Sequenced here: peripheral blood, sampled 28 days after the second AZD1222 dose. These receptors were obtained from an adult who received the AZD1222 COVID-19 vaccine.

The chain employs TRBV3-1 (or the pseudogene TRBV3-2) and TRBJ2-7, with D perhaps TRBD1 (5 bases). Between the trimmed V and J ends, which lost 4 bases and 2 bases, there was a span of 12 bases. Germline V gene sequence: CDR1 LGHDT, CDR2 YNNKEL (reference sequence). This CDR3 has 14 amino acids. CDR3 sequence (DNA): TGTGCCAGCAGCCCTTCCAGGACACCCTACGAGCAGTACTTC. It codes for CASSPSRTPYEQYF.

The CDR3 nucleotides read TGTGCCAGCAGCAGACAACAGGGGGCGGGAGAAAAACTGTTTTTT. Translating it yields CASSRQQGAGEKLFF. The chain has TRBV3-1 (or the pseudogene TRBV3-2) and TRBJ1-4, with TRBD1 identical over 9 bases. The germline V gene encodes CDR1 LGHDT and CDR2 YNNKEL (reference sequence). CDR3 length: 15 amino acids. With 5 bases clipped from V and 8 bases from J, the junction kept 9 bases outside the gene matches.

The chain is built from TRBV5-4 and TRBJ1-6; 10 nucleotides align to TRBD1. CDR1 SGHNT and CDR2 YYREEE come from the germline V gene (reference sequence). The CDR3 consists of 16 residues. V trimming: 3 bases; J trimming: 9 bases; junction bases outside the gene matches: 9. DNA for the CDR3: TGTGCCAGCAGCTCTGACCGGGACAGGGGAAGTTCACCCCTCCACTTT. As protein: CASSSDRDRGSSPLHF.

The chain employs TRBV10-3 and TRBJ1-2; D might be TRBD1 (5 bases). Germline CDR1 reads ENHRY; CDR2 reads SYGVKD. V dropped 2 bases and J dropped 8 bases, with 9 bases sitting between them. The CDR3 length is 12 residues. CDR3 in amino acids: CAISELGRGYTF. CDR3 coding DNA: TGTGCCATCAGTGAGCTGGGACGAGGCTACACCTTC.

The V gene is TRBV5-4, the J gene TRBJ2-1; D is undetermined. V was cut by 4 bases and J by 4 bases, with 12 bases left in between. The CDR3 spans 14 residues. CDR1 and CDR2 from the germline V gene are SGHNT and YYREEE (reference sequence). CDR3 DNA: TGTGCCAGCAGCAAGAAAACCGGGTACAATGAGCAGTTCTTC. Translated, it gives CASSKKTGYNEQFF. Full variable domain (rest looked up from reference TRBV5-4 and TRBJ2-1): ETGVTQSPTHLIKTRGQQVTLRCSSQSGHNTVSWYQQALGQGPQFIFQYYREEENGRGNFPPRFSGLQFPNYSSELNVNALELDDSALYLCASSKKTGYNEQFFGPGTRLTVL.

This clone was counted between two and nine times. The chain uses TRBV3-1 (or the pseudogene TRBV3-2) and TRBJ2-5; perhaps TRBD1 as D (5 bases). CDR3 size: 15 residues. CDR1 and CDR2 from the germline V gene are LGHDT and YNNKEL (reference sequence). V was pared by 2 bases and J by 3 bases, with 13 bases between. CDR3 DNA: TGTGCCAGCAGCCAAATCGACGGCAGGGAAGAGACCCAGTACTTC. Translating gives CASSQIDGREETQYF.

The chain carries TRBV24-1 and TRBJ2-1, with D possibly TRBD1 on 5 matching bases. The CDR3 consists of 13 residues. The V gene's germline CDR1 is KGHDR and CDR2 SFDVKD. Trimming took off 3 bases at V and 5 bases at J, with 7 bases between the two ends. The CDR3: CATSDPGNNEQFF. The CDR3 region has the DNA TGTGCCACCAGTGATCCAGGGAACAATGAGCAGTTCTTC.

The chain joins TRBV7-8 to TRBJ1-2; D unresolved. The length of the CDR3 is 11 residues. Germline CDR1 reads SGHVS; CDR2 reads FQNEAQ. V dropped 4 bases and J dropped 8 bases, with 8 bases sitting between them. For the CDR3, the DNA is TGTGCCAGCAGCTGGATCGGGGGCTACACCTTC. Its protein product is CASSWIGGYTF. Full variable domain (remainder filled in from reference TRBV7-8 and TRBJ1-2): GAGVSQSPRYKVAKRGQDVALRCDPISGHVSLFWYQQALGQGPEFLTYFQNEAQLDKSGLPSDRFFAERPEGSVSTLKIQRTQQEDSAVYLCASSWIGGYTFGSGTRLTVV.

DNA for the CDR3: TGTGCCAGCAGCGTAGAGGGAGGGGGACAGATGACAAGGAGTGGCTACACCTTC. Translated, it gives CASSVEGGGQMTRSGYTF. The rearrangement joins TRBV9 to TRBJ1-2, with 7 bases fitting TRBD1. The V and J ends lost 0 bases and 7 bases, in that order; junction bases with no gene match: 18. CDR1 and CDR2 (germline): SGDLS, YYNGEE. CDR3 size: 18 residues.

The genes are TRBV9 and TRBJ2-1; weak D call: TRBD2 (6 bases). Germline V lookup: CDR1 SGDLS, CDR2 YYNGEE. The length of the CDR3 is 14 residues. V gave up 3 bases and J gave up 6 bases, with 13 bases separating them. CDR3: CASSARLGSNEQFF. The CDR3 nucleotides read TGTGCCAGCAGCGCCCGACTAGGGAGCAATGAGCAGTTCTTC.

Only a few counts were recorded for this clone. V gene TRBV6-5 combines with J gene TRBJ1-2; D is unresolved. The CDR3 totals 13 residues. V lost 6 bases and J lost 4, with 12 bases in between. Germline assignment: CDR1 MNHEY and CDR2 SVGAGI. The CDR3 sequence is CASSTDSFYGYTF. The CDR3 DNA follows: TGTGCCAGCAGCACGGACTCCTTCTATGGCTACACCTTC.

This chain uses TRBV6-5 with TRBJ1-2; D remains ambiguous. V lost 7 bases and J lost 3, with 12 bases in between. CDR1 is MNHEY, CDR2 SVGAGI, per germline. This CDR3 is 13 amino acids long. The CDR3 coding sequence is TGTGCCAGCATAAATTTGGGCGACTATGGCTACACCTTC. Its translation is CASINLGDYGYTF.

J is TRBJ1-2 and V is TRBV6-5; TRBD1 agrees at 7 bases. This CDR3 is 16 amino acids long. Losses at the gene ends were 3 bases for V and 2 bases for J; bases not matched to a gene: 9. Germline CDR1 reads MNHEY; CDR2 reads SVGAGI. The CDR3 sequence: CASSYLGRGANYGYTF. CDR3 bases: TGTGCCAGCAGTTATCTGGGCAGGGGGGCGAACTATGGCTACACCTTC.

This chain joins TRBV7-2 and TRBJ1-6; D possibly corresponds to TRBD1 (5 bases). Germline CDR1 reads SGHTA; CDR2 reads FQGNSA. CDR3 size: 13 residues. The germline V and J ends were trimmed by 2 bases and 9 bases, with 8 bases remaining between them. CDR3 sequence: CASSLNQGSPLHF. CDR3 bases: TGTGCCAGCAGCTTAAATCAGGGTTCACCCCTCCACTTT. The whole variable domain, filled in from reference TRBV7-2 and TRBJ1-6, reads GAGVSQSPSNKVTEKGKDVELRCDPISGHTALYWYRQSLGQGLEFLIYFQGNSAPDKSGLPSDRFSAERTGGSVSTLTIQRTQQEDSAVYLCASSLNQGSPLHFGNGTRLTVT.

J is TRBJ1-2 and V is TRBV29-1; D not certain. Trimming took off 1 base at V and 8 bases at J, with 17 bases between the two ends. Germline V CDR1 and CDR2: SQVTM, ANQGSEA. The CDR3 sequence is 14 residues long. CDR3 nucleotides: TGCAGCGTTGAAGGCGGGCAGACCTATGTAGGCTACACCTTC. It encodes CSVEGGQTYVGYTF. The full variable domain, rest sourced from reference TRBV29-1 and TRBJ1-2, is SAVISQKPSRDICQRGTSLTIQCQVDSQVTMMFWYRQQPGQSLTLIATANQGSEATYESGFVIDKFPISRPNLTFSTLTVSNMSPEDSSIYLCSVEGGQTYVGYTFGSGTRLTVV.

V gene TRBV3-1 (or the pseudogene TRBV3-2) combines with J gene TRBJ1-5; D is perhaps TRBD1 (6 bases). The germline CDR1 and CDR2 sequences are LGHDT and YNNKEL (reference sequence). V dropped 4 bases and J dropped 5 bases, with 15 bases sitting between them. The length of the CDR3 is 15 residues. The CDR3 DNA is TGTGCCAGCAGCCCCCACGGGGGCGGCGATCAGCCCCAGCATTTT. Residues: CASSPHGGGDQPQHF.

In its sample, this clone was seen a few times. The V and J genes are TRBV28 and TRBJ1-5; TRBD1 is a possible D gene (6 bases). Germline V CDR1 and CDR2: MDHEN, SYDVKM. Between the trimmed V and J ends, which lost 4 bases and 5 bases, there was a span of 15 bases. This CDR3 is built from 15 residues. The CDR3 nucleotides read TGTGCCAGCAGTTCACCAACAGGGTCGGATCAGCCCCAGCATTTT. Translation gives CASSSPTGSDQPQHF. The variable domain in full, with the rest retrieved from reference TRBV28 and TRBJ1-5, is DVKVTQSSRYLVKRTGEKVFLECVQDMDHENMFWYRQDPGLGLRLIYFSYDVKMKEKGDIPEGYSVSREKKERFSLILESASTNQTSMYLCASSSPTGSDQPQHFGDGTRLSIL.

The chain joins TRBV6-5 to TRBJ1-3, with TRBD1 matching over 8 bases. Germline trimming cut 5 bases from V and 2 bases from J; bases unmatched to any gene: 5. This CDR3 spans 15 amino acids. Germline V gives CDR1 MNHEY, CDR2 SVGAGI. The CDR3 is CASSRGQGTGNTIYF. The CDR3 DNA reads TGTGCCAGCAGTCGCGGACAGGGAACTGGAAACACCATATATTTT.

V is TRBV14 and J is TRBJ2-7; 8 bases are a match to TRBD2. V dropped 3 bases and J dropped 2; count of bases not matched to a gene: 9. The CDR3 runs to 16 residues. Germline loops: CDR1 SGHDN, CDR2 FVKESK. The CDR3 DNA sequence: TGTGCCAGCAGCCATCCCGGGACTAGAAACACCTACGAGCAGTACTTC. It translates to CASSHPGTRNTYEQYF.

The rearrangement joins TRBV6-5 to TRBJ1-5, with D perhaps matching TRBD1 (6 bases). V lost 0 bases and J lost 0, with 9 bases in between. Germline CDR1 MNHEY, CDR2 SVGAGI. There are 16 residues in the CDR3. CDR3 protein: CASSYSNRDSNQPQHF. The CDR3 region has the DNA TGTGCCAGCAGTTACTCGAACAGGGATAGCAATCAGCCCCAGCATTTT.

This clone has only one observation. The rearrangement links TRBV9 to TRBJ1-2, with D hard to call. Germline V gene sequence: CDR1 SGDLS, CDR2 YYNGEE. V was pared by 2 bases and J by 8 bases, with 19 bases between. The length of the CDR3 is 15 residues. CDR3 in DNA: TGTGCCAGCAGCGTCGATAGCGTCTCATGGTCCGGCTACACCTTC. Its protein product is CASSVDSVSWSGYTF.

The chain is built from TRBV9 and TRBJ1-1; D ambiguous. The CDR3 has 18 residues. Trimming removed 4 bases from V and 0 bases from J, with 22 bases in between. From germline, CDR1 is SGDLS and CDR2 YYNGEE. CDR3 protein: CASSTSSWYVGMNTEAFF. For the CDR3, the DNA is TGTGCCAGCAGCACAAGCTCCTGGTACGTCGGGATGAACACTGAAGCTTTCTTT.

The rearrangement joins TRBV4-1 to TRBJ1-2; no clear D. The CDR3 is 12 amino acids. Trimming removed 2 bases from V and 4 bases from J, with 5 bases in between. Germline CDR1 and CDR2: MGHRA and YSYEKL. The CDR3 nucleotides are TGCGCCAGCAGCCAAATGGGCTATGGCTACACCTTC. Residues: CASSQMGYGYTF.